This T cell receptor beta chain originates from a study of blood T cell repertoires in COVID-19. To note about this clone: Other nucleotide sequences from this sample produce the same CDR3.

Clones were sequenced by immunoSEQ multiplex PCR, and TCRdb holds only the in-frame ones, with some missing. In the table there are approximately 97,000 clones, more than 75% of which are singletons. CDR3 length: 13 amino acids. V was pared by 1 base and J by 1 base, with 5 bases between. CDR1 is SGHNT and CDR2 is YYREEE in the germline V gene (reference sequence). The receptor's source is a human donor in a cohort sampled during active COVID-19. This chain connects TRBV5-4 to TRBJ2-5; no definite D call. Sequencing was done on a sample of peripheral blood. The CDR3 is CASSLRLQETQYF. Written as DNA, the CDR3 is TGTGCCAGCAGCTTGCGTCTCCAAGAGACCCAGTACTTC.